This T cell receptor beta chain was recovered during a study of blood T cell repertoires in COVID-19. For the study at large: The United States, Italy and Spain were the sources of the acute and convalescent COVID-19 samples.

The cohort comprised adults aged about 18 to 90 years residing in about two dozen US areas. Cohorts were assigned according to the clinical history that participants reported. Recovered status in Cohort 3 required two negative PCRs, clearance, or symptom resolution. Unmatched junction bases numbered 2, after V lost 0 bases and J lost 3 bases. Germline CDR1 reads LGHDT; CDR2 reads YNNKEL (reference sequence). CDR3 length: 15 amino acids. Sequenced by immunoSEQ multiplex PCR; TCRdb stores in-frame clones only, minus some. The sample includes roughly 400,000 clones, more than 80% seen only once; the top ten take more than 0.95%.

This chain joins TRBV3-1 (or the pseudogene TRBV3-2) and TRBJ2-7; 10 bases match TRBD2. The sequence was collected from a man in his thirties or forties who had recovered from COVID-19. The sample comprised PBMCs or T cells enriched from blood (not recorded which). The DNA for the CDR3 is TGTGCCAGCAGCCAAGAAACTAGCGGGAACTACGAGCAGTACTTC. This translates into CASSQETSGNYEQYF.